This T cell receptor (beta chain) was documented in a study of technical replicates of blood from a handful of donors. Here immunoSEQ multiplex PCR was the method, and the copy in TCRdb shows in-frame clones only, minus some. Seen here are 85,000 to 100,000 clones, about 96% observed once, and the top ten hold roughly 0.19%. V lost 4 bases and J 5 bases, leaving 11 bases between the germline ends. The CDR3 consists of 13 residues. Germline CDR1 MNHEY, CDR2 SMNVEV (reference sequence). Material for sequencing was T cells isolated from PBMCs. This chain joins TRBV27 and TRBJ1-1; TRBD1 is a possible D gene (5 bases). This receptor was taken from a human donor in good health. The CDR3 loop reads CASSWGVGTEAFF. For the CDR3, the DNA is TGTGCCAGCAGTTGGGGGGTGGGTACTGAAGCTTTCTTT.